This T cell receptor (beta chain) appears in the sequencing data of a study of human T cells and chemical hapten exposure. Trimming cost V 4 bases and J 0 bases; bases outside gene matches: 6. The CDR3 has 15 residues. Germline-derived CDR1 and CDR2 are MNHEY and SVGEGT. TCRdb reanalysed the RACE reads using MiXCR and keeps one entry per CDR3 protein. The sample contains about 40,000 distinct CDR3 sequences, approximately 3.3% of which appear only once. Time point indicated: patch test 2, 6 weeks after DPC sensitization. Indicated treatment: therapeutic diphenylcyclopropenone sensitization with weekly scalp DPC. This clonotype was seen at least ten times.

Specimen: whole blood, collected in connection with sensitization to the hapten diphenylcyclopropenone (DPC). This TCR derives from a man aged 35-49 years with alopecia areata. Some clones in this sample may be carry-over from other donors' samples. This chain joins TRBV6-2 or TRBV6-3 and TRBJ2-7; the match to TRBD1 covers 7 bases. The CDR3 protein is CASSFGTAYSYEQYF. The DNA for the CDR3 is TGTGCCAGCAGTTTCGGGACAGCCTACTCCTACGAGCAGTACTTC.